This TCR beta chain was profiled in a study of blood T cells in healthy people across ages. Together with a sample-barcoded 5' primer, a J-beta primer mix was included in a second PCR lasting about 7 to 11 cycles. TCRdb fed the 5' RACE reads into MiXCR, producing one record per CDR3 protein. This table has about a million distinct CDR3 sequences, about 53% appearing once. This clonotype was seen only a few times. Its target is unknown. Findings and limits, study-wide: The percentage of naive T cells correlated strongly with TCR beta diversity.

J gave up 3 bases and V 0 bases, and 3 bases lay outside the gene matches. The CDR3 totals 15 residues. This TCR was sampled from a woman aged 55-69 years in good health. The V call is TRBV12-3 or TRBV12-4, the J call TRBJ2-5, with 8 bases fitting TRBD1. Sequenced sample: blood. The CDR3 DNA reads TGTGCCAGCAGTTTAGCCGGACAGGGCGAAGAGACCCAGTACTTC. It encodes CASSLAGQGEETQYF.